This T cell receptor (beta chain) derives from a study of blood T cell repertoires in COVID-19. The table came from immunoSEQ multiplex PCR; TCRdb's copy has only in-frame clones and leaves some out. Of roughly 100,000 clones in the sample, 80% to 85% are singletons; the top ten hold less than 20%. This clone came up a few times. This CDR3 comprises 15 residues. The J segment lost 10 bases and the V segment lost 1 base, leaving 5 bases of the junction unmatched. Germline V gene data show CDR1 as SEHNR and CDR2 as FQNEAQ (reference sequence). V is TRBV7-9 and J is TRBJ2-1, with TRBD2 matching over 12 bases. The sequenced sample consisted of peripheral blood. The clonotype was recovered from a woman of 80 years or more with acute or convalescent COVID-19. In DNA, the CDR3 is TGTGCCAGCAGCTTAGATGGACTAGCGGGAAGGGAGCAGTTCTTC. Translation: CASSLDGLAGREQFF.